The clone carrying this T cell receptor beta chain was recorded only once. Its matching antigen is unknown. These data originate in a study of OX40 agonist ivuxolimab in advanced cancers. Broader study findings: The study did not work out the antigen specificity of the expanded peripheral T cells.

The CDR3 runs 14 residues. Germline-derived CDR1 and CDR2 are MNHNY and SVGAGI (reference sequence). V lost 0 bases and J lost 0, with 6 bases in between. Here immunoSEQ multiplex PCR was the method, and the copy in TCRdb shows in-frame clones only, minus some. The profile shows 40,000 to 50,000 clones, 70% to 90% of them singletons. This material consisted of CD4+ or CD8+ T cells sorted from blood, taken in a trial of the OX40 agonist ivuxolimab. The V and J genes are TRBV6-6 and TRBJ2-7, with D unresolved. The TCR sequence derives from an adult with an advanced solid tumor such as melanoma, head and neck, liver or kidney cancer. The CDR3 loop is CASSYSSSSYEQYF. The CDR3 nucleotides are TGTGCCAGCAGTTACTCATCAAGCTCCTACGAGCAGTACTTC.